This T cell receptor (beta chain) was sequenced in a study of T cells expressing NK-cell markers. The germline V gene has CDR1 SQVTM and CDR2 ANQGSEA. This CDR3 comprises 14 residues. As concerns this clonotype: Its matching antigen is unknown.

TCR beta cDNA was made by 5'RACE template switching with UMIs. TCRdb re-called the 5' RACE reads, yielding one record per CDR3 amino acid sequence without DNA. The sample table includes 140,000 to 150,000 distinct CDR3 sequences. Notes on the study in general: HCMV specificity of expanded NKG2C+ T cell clones remained unclear.

The chain carries TRBV29-1 and TRBJ2-1; absent DNA, TCRdb's TRBD2 call cannot be checked. The receptor's source is a man between 18 and 35 years old in good health. The specimen was blood T cells: a sorted CD56 or NKG2C T cell subset, CD4+ or CD8+ T cells, or bulk PBMC T cells (not recorded which). The CDR3 protein is CSDGLAEGDNEQFF.